The following is a TCR beta chain sequence with its context. No antigen is known for it. The junction does not match germline at one end; this may be a read error. The sample has other DNA sequences that encode this CDR3 too. This sample was included in a study of siplizumab effects on memory and regulatory T cells. The CDR3 is made up of 18 amino acids. Germline-derived CDR1 and CDR2 are SGHDT and YYEEEE. Using immunoSEQ multiplex PCR, the repertoire was profiled, and TCRdb retains in-frame clones only, with some absent. The table records around 100,000 clones, roughly 93% of them present only once. The study, taken as a whole, reports: Memory T cells appeared less diverse than naive cells, which seemed to contribute substantially to alloresponse.

The sequenced sample consisted of non-Treg CD4+ T cells sorted from blood. V and J are TRBV5-6 and TRBJ2-6; TRBD1 aligns across 9 bases. The receptor's source is a human donor in good health. The CDR3 DNA reads TGTGCTAGCAGCTTGGTACAGGGGGCCAGCTCTGGGGCCAACGTCCTGACTTTC. Protein product: CASSLVQGASSGANVLTF.